Below, one TCR beta chain is given with its context. Its target is unknown. The data are from a study of blood T cells in healthy people across ages. Overall study results and limits: Aged donors had fewer naive CD4+ cells and lower diversity than long-lived donors.

V was shortened by 1 base and J by 2 bases, with 11 bases between the two germline ends. CDR1 and CDR2 (germline): SEHNR, FQNEAQ (reference sequence). The CDR3 extends over 15 amino acids. A second PCR, run for roughly 7 to 12 cycles, used a sample-barcoded 5' primer plus a J-beta primer mix. A single record per CDR3 protein comes from TCRdb applying MiXCR to the 5' RACE reads. This table holds some 710,000 distinct CDR3 sequences, 22% found once. This chain uses TRBV7-9 with TRBJ1-2, with a tentative D call TRBD1 (6 bases). The sequenced material came from blood. The TCR originated in a man between 65 and 85 years old in good health. The chain's CDR3 is CASSLVQGRNYGYTF. The CDR3 nucleotides are TGTGCCAGCAGCTTAGTACAGGGTCGGAACTATGGCTACACCTTC.